The rows below give T cell receptor beta chains drawn from one sample of a study of cytomegalovirus exposure and HLA in healthy donors. The table came from immunoSEQ multiplex PCR; TCRdb's copy has only in-frame clones and leaves some out. The sample shows about 130,000 clones, 85% to 90% of them seen only once. The sequenced sample was PBMCs. These receptors were collected from a woman between 18 and 30 years old in good health and CMV-seropositive. Both conserved end residues are part of each CDR3. A D gene is named only where the DNA matches it firmly. A row's size may be missing; if present it is once, few, many or a size class.

j_gene,v_gene,abundance,d_gene,CDR3nt,CDR3aa
TRBJ2-7,TRBV29-1,.,TRBD2,TGCAGCGTTGAAGAGGCGGGGGGGCTCGAGCAGTACTTC,CSVEEAGGLEQYF
TRBJ2-1,TRBV27,.,.,TGTGCCAGCAGTTCTCTGATCGGGGGAGGCGGAGCCTCCTACAATGAGCAGTTCTTC,CASSSLIGGGGASYNEQFF
TRBJ2-3,TRBV12-5,.,.,TGTGCTAGTGGTTTGGCCGAGACAGCCACAGATACGCAGTATTTT,CASGLAETATDTQYF
TRBJ1-2,TRBV7-9,.,TRBD1,TGTGCCAGCAGCCTCCGGGACAGAACTAACTATGGCTACACCTTC,CASSLRDRTNYGYTF
TRBJ2-1,TRBV5-6,once,.,TGTGCCAGCAGTTTTGCTAGAAGTAGCTACAATGAGCAGTTCTTC,CASSFARSSYNEQFF
TRBJ2-7,TRBV7-2,.,TRBD2,TGTGCCAGCAGCTCCCTCGGGAGCGGGGGGCATAGCTCCTACGAGCAGTACTTC,CASSSLGSGGHSSYEQYF
TRBJ1-2,TRBV20-1,.,.,TGCAGTGCCGCCCTCAGGGTCGGCTACACCTTC,CSAALRVGYTF
TRBJ2-1,TRBV6-5,.,TRBD2,TGTGCCAGCAGTTACCTTCGGGGGGGGGCGCAGTTCTTC,CASSYLRGGAQFF
TRBJ2-2,TRBV11-1,.,TRBD2,TGTGCCAGCAGCTTAGATGGGAGCGGGGGAGAGACCGGGGAGCTGTTTTTT,CASSLDGSGGETGELFF
TRBJ2-3,TRBV28,.,.,TGTGCCAGCAGGCAGAGCATGGAGACAGATACGCAGTATTTT,CASRQSMETDTQYF